These T cell receptor beta chains were read from a single sample in a study of response to subunit inactivated influenza vaccine. TCRdb re-analysed the RT-PCR reads in MiXCR, keeping a single row per CDR3 protein. This table has hundreds of thousands of distinct CDR3 sequences, under 20% appearing once. This sample comprised PBMCs from blood, obtained roughly 5 days after vaccination. The receptors originated from a middle-aged man who received an inactivated influenza vaccine. The CDR3 runs from the conserved cysteine through the conserved F or W. The order of the fields is D gene, V gene, J gene, clone size, CDR3 protein, CDR3 DNA. D genes are given only for firm matches. Expanded clones are given a class, and other clones once, few, many or no size at all.

>TRBD2|TRBV29-1|TRBJ2-1|NA
CSVDGEWGTSGEHGGDYNEQFF
TGCAGCGTTGACGGGGAGTGGGGGACTAGCGGGGAACACGGCGGCGACTACAATGAGCAGTTCTTC
>NA|TRBV12-3/TRBV12-4|TRBJ2-2|NA
CASSSGLRTGELFF
TGTGCCAGCAGTTCCGGACTGCGCACCGGGGAGCTGTTTTTT
>NA|TRBV6-2/TRBV6-3|TRBJ1-1|NA
CASNLKNGNTEAFF
TGTGCCAGCAACCTGAAGAACGGGAACACTGAAGCTTTCTTT
>TRBD1|TRBV10-3|TRBJ2-7|NA
CAIRGQGYEQYF
TGTGCCATCAGAGGACAGGGCTACGAGCAGTACTTC
>TRBD2|TRBV7-8|TRBJ2-3|NA
CASSWSGSYTDTQYF
TGTGCCAGCAGCTGGAGCGGGAGCTACACAGATACGCAGTATTTT
>NA|TRBV12-3/TRBV12-4|TRBJ1-2|once
CASSLSSRYTF
TGTGCCAGCAGTCTGTCCTCCCGCTACACCTTC
>NA|TRBV9|TRBJ2-1|NA
CASSVLSGNEQFF
TGTGCCAGCAGCGTATTGAGCGGCAATGAGCAGTTCTTC
>TRBD2|TRBV20-1|TRBJ2-7|NA
CSAALAVLSYEQYF
TGCAGTGCCGCCCTAGCGGTCCTCTCCTACGAGCAGTACTTC
>NA|TRBV4-2|TRBJ2-3|NA
CASSPAMKQGDTQYF
TGTGCCAGCAGCCCTGCTATGAAGCAGGGTGATACGCAGTATTTT
>NA|TRBV7-9|TRBJ1-1|NA
CASSESGDGTEAFF
TGTGCCAGCAGTGAAAGTGGGGATGGCACTGAAGCTTTCTTT
>TRBD1|TRBV7-9|TRBJ2-2|NA
CASSSRTGPRTGELFF
TGTGCCAGCAGCTCGCGGACAGGGCCGCGCACCGGGGAGCTGTTTTTT